Following are 30 T cell receptor beta chains from one sample sequenced in a study of blood T cell repertoires in COVID-19. Assay used: immunoSEQ multiplex PCR; TCRdb lists only in-frame clones, some missing. The table records approximately 140,000 clones, roughly 90% of them present only once. Sequencing was done on a sample of peripheral blood. The receptors stem from a woman aged 55-70 years with active or convalescent COVID-19.

The rearrangement joins TRBV5-1 to TRBJ2-3; a weak D match, TRBD2 (7 bases). The V gene lost 0 bases and the J gene lost 1 base, with 12 bases spanning the gap. CDR1 is SGHRS and CDR2 is YFSETQ in the germline V gene. The CDR3 runs to 16 residues. DNA for the CDR3: TGCGCCAGCAGCTTGGCCTCGGGGGGCGGCACAGATACGCAGTATTTT. The encoded protein is CASSLASGGGTDTQYF.

This chain joins TRBV12-3 or TRBV12-4 and TRBJ1-1; D remains unclear. The CDR3 loop spans 12 amino acids. With 8 bases removed from V and 3 bases from J, the gap between germline ends came to 10 bases. DNA for the CDR3: TGTGCCAGCGAAACCCGGTACACTGAAGCTTTCTTT. It translates to CASETRYTEAFF.

This chain uses TRBV9 with TRBJ1-1; 8 bases align to TRBD1. The CDR3 totals 14 residues. Germline CDR1 SGDLS, CDR2 YYNGEE. The junction had 5 bases not matched to a gene; V was cut back by 7 bases and J by 0 bases. The CDR3, as DNA: TGTGCCAGCGGACAGGGACCCATGAACACTGAAGCTTTCTTT. Translating gives CASGQGPMNTEAFF.

The chain carries TRBV2 and TRBJ2-7; 8 positions agree with TRBD1. CDR3 length equals 13 residues. V trimming: 4 bases; J trimming: 5 bases; junction bases outside the gene matches: 4. The V gene's germline CDR1 is SNHLY and CDR2 FYNNEI. CDR3 DNA: TGTGCCAGCAGTGGCCAGGGGGCAGACGAGCAGTACTTC. It translates to CASSGQGADEQYF.

The rearrangement uses TRBV6-1 and TRBJ1-5, with D maybe TRBD1 (6 bases). The length of the CDR3 is 14 residues. Per germline, CDR1 MNHNS and CDR2 SASEGT. Trimming removed 6 bases from V and 5 bases from J, with 14 bases in between. DNA for the CDR3: TGTGCCAGCAGCTACAGGCAGGGGTATCAGCCCCAGCATTTT. It translates to CASSYRQGYQPQHF.

The V call is TRBV5-1, the J call TRBJ2-7; 7 positions agree with TRBD1. CDR1 is SGHRS, CDR2 YFSETQ, per germline. Losses at the gene ends were 4 bases for V and 3 bases for J; bases not matched to a gene: 10. The CDR3 totals 15 residues. CDR3 loop: CASSPVPGQSYEQYF. CDR3 nucleotide sequence: TGCGCCAGCAGCCCGGTTCCGGGACAGAGCTACGAGCAGTACTTC.

The chain employs TRBV2 and TRBJ1-2; D possibly corresponds to TRBD1 (5 bases). Trimming took off 0 bases at V and 8 bases at J, with 13 bases between the two ends. This CDR3 contains 14 residues. Germline V lookup: CDR1 SNHLY, CDR2 FYNNEI. The CDR3, as DNA: TGTGCCAGCAGTGAAGCGAGCGGGGCGCAGGGCTACACCTTC. Protein product: CASSEASGAQGYTF.

The V and J genes are TRBV7-9 and TRBJ2-5, with 9 bases identical to TRBD1. J lost 4 bases, V lost 5 bases, and 8 bases had no gene match. The CDR3 consists of 15 residues. Germline V lookup: CDR1 SEHNR, CDR2 FQNEAQ (reference sequence). The CDR3 is CASSTTGTGRETQYF. The DNA of the CDR3 is TGTGCCAGCAGCACAACCGGGACAGGGAGAGAGACCCAGTACTTC.

The V and J genes are TRBV4-3 and TRBJ2-7; 7 nucleotides match TRBD1. The J segment lost 5 bases and the V segment lost 3 bases, leaving 4 bases of the junction unmatched. CDR3 length: 13 amino acids. Germline V CDR1 and CDR2: LGHNA, YSLEER. The CDR3 coding sequence is TGCGCCAGCAGCCAGAGACAGGGCGACGAGCAGTACTTC. It specifies CASSQRQGDEQYF.

The chain combines TRBV6-2 or TRBV6-3 with TRBJ1-1; a possible D gene is TRBD1 (5 bases). This CDR3 is built from 14 residues. Deletions cut 6 bases from V and 9 bases from J, with 20 bases between. Germline-derived CDR1 and CDR2 are MNHEY and SVGEGT. The CDR3 reads CASSEPSGGRKAFF. In nucleotides, the CDR3 is TGTGCCAGCAGCGAACCCTCCGGGGGGAGAAAAGCTTTCTTT.

This rearrangement joins TRBV2 to TRBJ1-6; D might be TRBD1 (5 bases). This CDR3 has 16 amino acids. V was cut by 3 bases and J by 7 bases, with 16 bases left in between. The germline V gene encodes CDR1 SNHLY and CDR2 FYNNEI. The CDR3 bases are TGTGCCAGCAGTGAGGGACTTTCAGCCAACAATTCACCCCTCCACTTT. This translates into CASSEGLSANNSPLHF.

The rearrangement links TRBV6-5 to TRBJ1-2; D is perhaps TRBD1 (6 bases). The ends were cut back, 5 bases at V and 8 bases at J, with 18 bases in the middle. CDR3 length: 14 amino acids. The germline V gene encodes CDR1 MNHEY and CDR2 SVGAGI. CDR3 nucleotides: TGTGCCAGCAGTCCCGCCACAGGGATGCGGGGCTACACCTTC. Protein product: CASSPATGMRGYTF.

This chain joins TRBV29-1 and TRBJ2-1; 10 nucleotides line up with TRBD2. The CDR3 loop spans 14 amino acids. Germline V CDR1 and CDR2: SQVTM, ANQGSEA. J was trimmed by 8 bases and V by 5 bases; bases with no gene match: 9. This CDR3 reads CSVSRLAGVDEQFF. CDR3 coding DNA: TGCAGCGTTAGTCGGCTAGCGGGGGTTGATGAGCAGTTCTTC.

J is TRBJ1-4 and V is TRBV14; possible D gene TRBD1, 6 bases. V shed 4 bases and J shed 5 bases, with 14 bases lying between them. The CDR3 sequence is 15 residues long. CDR1 is SGHDN, CDR2 FVKESK, per germline. CDR3 region: CASSLPGTSNEKLFF. The CDR3 DNA sequence: TGTGCCAGCAGCCTCCCCGGGACAAGCAATGAAAAACTGTTTTTT.

This chain joins TRBV7-2 and TRBJ2-5, with 7 bases matching TRBD2. With V trimmed by 1 base and J by 2 bases, 7 bases remained unmatched. CDR1 and CDR2 (germline): SGHTA, FQGNSA. The CDR3 is 16 residues long. The CDR3 nucleotides are TGTGCCAGCAGCTTAGTGGCGGGGGTTCTACAAGAGACCCAGTACTTC. Encoded protein: CASSLVAGVLQETQYF.

The rearrangement joins TRBV10-2 to TRBJ2-2; D unclear. Germline values: CDR1 WSHSY, CDR2 SAAADI. The V end lost 2 bases, the J end lost 3 bases, and 7 bases lay between the germline ends. The CDR3 runs 14 residues. The CDR3 loop reads CASSEGGDTGELFF. CDR3 sequence (DNA): TGCGCCAGCAGTGAGGGCGGAGACACCGGGGAGCTGTTTTTT.

V usage is TRBV21-1 and J usage is TRBJ2-5; no check of the table's D call, TRBD2, against the DNA was made. TRBV21-1 is given as a pseudogene. CDR3 length equals 18 residues. The CDR3 sequence: CASSQTQRLAKVAETQYF. CDR3 bases: TGTGCCAGCAGCCAAACTCAGAGGCTAGCTAAGGTTGCGGAGACCCAGTACTTC.

This chain connects TRBV5-1 to TRBJ1-2; 10 bases align to TRBD1. The CDR3 length is 16 residues. CDR1 SGHRS and CDR2 YFSETQ come from the germline V gene. Germline trimming cut 2 bases from V and 2 bases from J; bases unmatched to any gene: 6. The CDR3 reads CASSFGDRGQNYGYTF. The CDR3 nucleotides are TGCGCCAGCAGCTTCGGGGACAGGGGCCAAAACTATGGCTACACCTTC. Full variable domain (remainder filled in from reference TRBV5-1 and TRBJ1-2): KAGVTQTPRYLIKTRGQQVTLSCSPISGHRSVSWYQQTPGQGLQFLFEYFSETQRNKGNFPGRFSGRQFSNSRSEMNVSTLELGDSALYLCASSFGDRGQNYGYTFGSGTRLTVV.

The chain has TRBV18 and TRBJ1-4, with D unresolved. Germline V gene sequence: CDR1 KGHSH, CDR2 LQKENI. The CDR3 is 13 amino acids. Deletions cut 2 bases from V and 7 bases from J, with 8 bases between. CDR3 sequence reads: CASSPSDGEKLFF. CDR3 nucleotide sequence: TGTGCCAGCTCACCAAGCGACGGTGAAAAACTGTTTTTT.

This clone was seen only once. The V call is TRBV5-1, the J call TRBJ1-2, with 11 bases that match TRBD1. In germline, CDR1 is SGHRS, CDR2 YFSETQ. The junction had 6 bases not matched to a gene; V was cut back by 4 bases and J by 4 bases. This CDR3 is 15 amino acids long. This CDR3 reads CASSISGTGGYGYTF. For the CDR3, the DNA is TGCGCCAGCAGCATATCCGGGACAGGGGGCTATGGCTACACCTTC.

The chain is built from TRBV11-2 and TRBJ1-4; 7 bases fit TRBD1. The V gene end was trimmed by 4 bases and the J gene end by 5 bases; junction bases not matched to a gene: 10. Germline-derived CDR1 and CDR2 are SGHAT and FQNNGV. This CDR3 region has 16 residues. CDR3 residues: CASSSVIRDRNEKLFF. The CDR3 DNA sequence: TGTGCCAGCAGCTCAGTAATCCGGGACAGAAATGAAAAACTGTTTTTT.

This chain connects TRBV10-3 to TRBJ2-2, with 10 bases lining up with TRBD1. Germline V gene data show CDR1 as ENHRY and CDR2 as SYGVKD. The V gene end was trimmed by 6 bases and the J gene end by 4 bases; junction bases not matched to a gene: 5. CDR3 length: 15 residues. Here the CDR3 reads CAISRQGAPTGELFF. In DNA, the CDR3 is TGTGCCATCAGCAGACAGGGGGCGCCCACCGGGGAGCTGTTTTTT.

The chain is built from TRBV9 and TRBJ1-1; no reliable D call. The length of the CDR3 is 14 residues. Germline lookup yields CDR1 SGDLS and CDR2 YYNGEE. Trimming shortened V by 4 bases and J by 0 bases, and 10 bases separated the two germline ends. DNA for the CDR3: TGTGCCAGCAGCCCCCGGTCGCTGAACACTGAAGCTTTCTTT. As protein: CASSPRSLNTEAFF. The variable domain in full, completed from reference TRBV9 and TRBJ1-1, reads DSGVTQTPKHLITATGQRVTLRCSPRSGDLSVYWYQQSLDQGLQFLIQYYNGEERAKGNILERFSAQQFPDLHSELNLSSLELGDSALYFCASSPRSLNTEAFFGQGTRLTVV.

The rearrangement uses TRBV10-2 and TRBJ1-2, with no clear D. This CDR3 contains 13 residues. The germline V and J ends were trimmed by 0 bases and 9 bases, with 11 bases remaining between them. Germline CDR1 WSHSY, CDR2 SAAADI. The CDR3 protein is CASSESPGGSYTF. The CDR3 region has the DNA TGCGCCAGCAGTGAGTCCCCTGGCGGAAGCTACACCTTC.

This clone has only a few counts. The J gene is TRBJ1-1, the V gene TRBV7-2; D not certain. The CDR3 contains 15 residues. Germline values: CDR1 SGHTA, CDR2 FQGNSA. Trimming removed 2 bases from V and 7 bases from J, with 17 bases in between. In DNA, the CDR3 is TGTGCCAGCAGCTTAAGCGGGCCAGCAGCCTTTGAAGCTTTCTTT. It specifies CASSLSGPAAFEAFF.

The chain has TRBV7-8 and TRBJ2-5; 11 nucleotides match TRBD2. Germline values: CDR1 SGHVS, CDR2 FQNEAQ. The length of the CDR3 is 15 residues. The V segment lost 5 bases and the J segment 4 bases; nucleotides outside the gene matches: 6. The CDR3, as DNA: TGTGCCAGCAGCCTATCAGGACTAGCGGGAGAGACCCAGTACTTC. Its translation is CASSLSGLAGETQYF.

The J gene is TRBJ2-7, the V gene TRBV5-1, with 10 bases fitting TRBD1. V trimming: 4 bases; J trimming: 6 bases; junction bases outside the gene matches: 16. Per germline, CDR1 SGHRS and CDR2 YFSETQ. The CDR3 has 17 amino acids. The CDR3 coding sequence is TGCGCCAGCAGCAAGGGGCTCGACAGGGGGCGAGCTGGCGAGCAGTACTTC. Protein product: CASSKGLDRGRAGEQYF.

V gene TRBV6-2 or TRBV6-3 combines with J gene TRBJ2-4, with 11 bases lining up with TRBD1. Germline V gene data show CDR1 as MNHEY and CDR2 as SVGEGT. This CDR3 has 15 amino acids. The junction had 5 bases not matched to a gene; V was cut back by 4 bases and J by 6 bases. As DNA, the CDR3 is TGTGCCAGCAGTTCCGCCGGGACAGGGGGAAACATTCAGTACTTC. This encodes CASSSAGTGGNIQYF.

This sequence joins TRBV9 and TRBJ1-2; D ambiguous. Trimming removed 3 bases from V and 7 bases from J, with 22 bases in between. This CDR3 is 16 amino acids long. CDR1 and CDR2 from the germline V gene are SGDLS and YYNGEE. CDR3 sequence: CASSASPIPEAGGYTF. CDR3 sequence (DNA): TGTGCCAGCAGCGCGAGCCCTATCCCTGAGGCGGGTGGCTACACCTTC.

DNA of the CDR3: TGCGCCAGCAGCTGGACGGAAGGACAAGCAGCTTTCTTT. It yields the protein CASSWTEGQAAFF. The chain combines TRBV5-1 with TRBJ1-1, with a tentative D call TRBD1 (5 bases). Trimming removed 3 bases at V and 10 bases at J, with 16 bases between. Germline assignment: CDR1 SGHRS and CDR2 YFSETQ. CDR3 size: 13 residues.